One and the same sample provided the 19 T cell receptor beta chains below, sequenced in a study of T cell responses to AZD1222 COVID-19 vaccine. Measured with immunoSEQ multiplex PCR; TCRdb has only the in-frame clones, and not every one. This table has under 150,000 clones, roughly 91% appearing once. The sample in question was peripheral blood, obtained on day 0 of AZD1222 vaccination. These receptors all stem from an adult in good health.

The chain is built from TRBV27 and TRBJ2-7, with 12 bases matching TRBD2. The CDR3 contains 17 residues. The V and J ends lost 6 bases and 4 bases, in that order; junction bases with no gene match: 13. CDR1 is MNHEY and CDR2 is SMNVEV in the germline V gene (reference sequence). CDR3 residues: CASSLMGGLAGTYEQYF. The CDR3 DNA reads TGTGCCAGCAGCCTTATGGGTGGACTAGCGGGGACTTACGAGCAGTACTTC.

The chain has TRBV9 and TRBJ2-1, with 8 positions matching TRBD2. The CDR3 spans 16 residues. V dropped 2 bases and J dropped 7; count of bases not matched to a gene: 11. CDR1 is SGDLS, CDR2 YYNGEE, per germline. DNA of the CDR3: TGTGCCAGCAGCGTTTCAGCGGGAGCTGGGGTAAATGAGCAGTTCTTC. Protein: CASSVSAGAGVNEQFF. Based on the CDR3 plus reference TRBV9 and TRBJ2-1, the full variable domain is DSGVTQTPKHLITATGQRVTLRCSPRSGDLSVYWYQQSLDQGLQFLIQYYNGEERAKGNILERFSAQQFPDLHSELNLSSLELGDSALYFCASSVSAGAGVNEQFFGPGTRLTVL.

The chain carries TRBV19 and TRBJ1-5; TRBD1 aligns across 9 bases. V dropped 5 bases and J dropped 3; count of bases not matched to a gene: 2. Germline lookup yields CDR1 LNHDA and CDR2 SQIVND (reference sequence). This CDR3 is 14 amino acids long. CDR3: CASSGQGFNQPQHF. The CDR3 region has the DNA TGTGCCAGTAGTGGACAGGGGTTCAATCAGCCCCAGCATTTT.

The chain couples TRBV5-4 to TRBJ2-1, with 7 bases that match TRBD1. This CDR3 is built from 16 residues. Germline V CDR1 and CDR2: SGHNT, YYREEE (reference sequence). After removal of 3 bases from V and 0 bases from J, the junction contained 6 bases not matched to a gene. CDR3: CASSSGGSFSYNEQFF. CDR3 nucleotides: TGTGCCAGCAGCTCAGGGGGTAGTTTCTCCTACAATGAGCAGTTCTTC. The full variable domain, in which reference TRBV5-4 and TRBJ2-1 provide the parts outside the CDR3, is ETGVTQSPTHLIKTRGQQVTLRCSSQSGHNTVSWYQQALGQGPQFIFQYYREEENGRGNFPPRFSGLQFPNYSSELNVNALELDDSALYLCASSSGGSFSYNEQFFGPGTRLTVL.

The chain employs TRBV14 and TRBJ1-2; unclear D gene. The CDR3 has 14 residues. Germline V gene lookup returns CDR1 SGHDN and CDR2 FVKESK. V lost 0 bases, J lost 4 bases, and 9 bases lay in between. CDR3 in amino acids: CASSQDLGGYGYTF. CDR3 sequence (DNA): TGTGCCAGCAGCCAAGATCTGGGTGGCTATGGCTACACCTTC.

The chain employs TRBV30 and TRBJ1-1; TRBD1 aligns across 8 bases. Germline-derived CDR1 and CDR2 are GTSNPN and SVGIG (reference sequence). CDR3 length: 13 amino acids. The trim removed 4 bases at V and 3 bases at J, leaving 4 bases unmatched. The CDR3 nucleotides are TGTGCCTGGAACAGGGGGGGAGACACTGAAGCTTTCTTT. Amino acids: CAWNRGGDTEAFF.

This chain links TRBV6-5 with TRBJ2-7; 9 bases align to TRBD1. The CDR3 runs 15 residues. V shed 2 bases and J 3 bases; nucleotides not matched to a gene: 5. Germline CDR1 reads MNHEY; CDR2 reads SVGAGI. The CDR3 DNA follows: TGTGCCAGCAGTTACCGACAGGGGGACGACTACGAGCAGTACTTC. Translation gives CASSYRQGDDYEQYF.

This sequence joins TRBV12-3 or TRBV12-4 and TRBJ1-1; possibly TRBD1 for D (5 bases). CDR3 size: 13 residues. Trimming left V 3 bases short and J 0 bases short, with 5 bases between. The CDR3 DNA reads TGTGCCAGCAGTTTGGGACTGAACACTGAAGCTTTCTTT. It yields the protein CASSLGLNTEAFF.

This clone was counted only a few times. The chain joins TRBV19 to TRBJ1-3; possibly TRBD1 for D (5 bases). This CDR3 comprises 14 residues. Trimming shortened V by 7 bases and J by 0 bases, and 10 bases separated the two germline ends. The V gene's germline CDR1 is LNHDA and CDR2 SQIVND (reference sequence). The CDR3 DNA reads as TGTGCCAGTACAGGGCCACTCTCTGGAAACACCATATATTTT. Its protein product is CASTGPLSGNTIYF. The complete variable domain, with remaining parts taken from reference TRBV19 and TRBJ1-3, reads DGGITQSPKYLFRKEGQNVTLSCEQNLNHDAMYWYRQDPGQGLRLIYYSQIVNDFQKGDIAEGYSVSREKKESFPLTVTSAQKNPTAFYLCASTGPLSGNTIYFGEGSWLTVV.

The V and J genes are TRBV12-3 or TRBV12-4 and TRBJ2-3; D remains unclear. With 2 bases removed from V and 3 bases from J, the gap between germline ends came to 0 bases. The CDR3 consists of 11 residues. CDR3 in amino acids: CASSLTDTQYF. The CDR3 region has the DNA TGTGCCAGCAGTTTAACAGATACGCAGTATTTT.

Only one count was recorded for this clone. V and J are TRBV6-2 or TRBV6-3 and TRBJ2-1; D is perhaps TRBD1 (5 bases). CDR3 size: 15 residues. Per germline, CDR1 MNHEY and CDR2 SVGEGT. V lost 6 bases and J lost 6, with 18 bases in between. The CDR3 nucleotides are TGTGCCAGCAGCCCGATGGGTAGGGGATTCAATGAGCAGTTCTTC. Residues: CASSPMGRGFNEQFF.

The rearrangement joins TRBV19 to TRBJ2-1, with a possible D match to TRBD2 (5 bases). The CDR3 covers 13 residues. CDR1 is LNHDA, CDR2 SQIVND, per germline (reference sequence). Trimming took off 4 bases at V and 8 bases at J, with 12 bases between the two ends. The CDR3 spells CASSTPEGDEQFF. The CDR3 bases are TGTGCCAGTAGTACTCCCGAGGGCGATGAGCAGTTCTTC.

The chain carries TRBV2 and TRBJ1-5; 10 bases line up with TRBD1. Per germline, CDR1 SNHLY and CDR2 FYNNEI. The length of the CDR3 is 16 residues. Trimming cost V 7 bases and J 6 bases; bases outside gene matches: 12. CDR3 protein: CASKLDRGRMGQPQHF. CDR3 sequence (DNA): TGTGCCAGCAAGTTAGACAGGGGGCGTATGGGTCAGCCCCAGCATTTT.

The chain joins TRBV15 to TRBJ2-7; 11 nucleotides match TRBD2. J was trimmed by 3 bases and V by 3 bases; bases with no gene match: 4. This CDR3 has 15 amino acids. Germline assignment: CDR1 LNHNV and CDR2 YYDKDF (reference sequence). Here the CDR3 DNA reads TGTGCCACCAGCAGGCATACTAGCGGGGGCTACGAGCAGTACTTC. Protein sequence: CATSRHTSGGYEQYF. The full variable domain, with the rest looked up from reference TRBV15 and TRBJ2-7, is DAMVIQNPRYQVTQFGKPVTLSCSQTLNHNVMYWYQQKSSQAPKLLFHYYDKDFNNEADTPDNFQSRRPNTSFCFLDIRSPGLGDTAMYLCATSRHTSGGYEQYFGPGTRLTVT.

CDR3 sequence: CASSNQGGTNEKLFF. CDR3 sequence (DNA): TGTGCCAGCAGTAATCAGGGGGGCACTAATGAAAAACTGTTTTTT. This chain uses TRBV6-6 with TRBJ1-4, with 7 bases that match TRBD1. CDR3 size: 15 residues. With 5 bases clipped from V and 2 bases from J, the junction kept 5 bases outside the gene matches. In germline, CDR1 is MNHNY, CDR2 SVGAGI (reference sequence).

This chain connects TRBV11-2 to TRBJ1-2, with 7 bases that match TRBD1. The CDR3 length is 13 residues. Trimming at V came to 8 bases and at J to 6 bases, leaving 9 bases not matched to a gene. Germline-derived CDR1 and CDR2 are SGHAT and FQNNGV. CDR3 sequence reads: CASSLRQGDGYTF. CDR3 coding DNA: TGTGCCAGCTCCCTCCGACAGGGTGATGGCTACACCTTC.

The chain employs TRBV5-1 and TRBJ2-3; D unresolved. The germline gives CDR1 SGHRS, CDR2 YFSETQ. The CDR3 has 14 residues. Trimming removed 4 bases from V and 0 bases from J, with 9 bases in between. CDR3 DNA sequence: TGCGCCAGCAGCGTAACTAAAAGCACAGATACGCAGTATTTT. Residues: CASSVTKSTDTQYF.

The CDR3 region is CATSDPRDGYTF. CDR3 bases: TGTGCCACCAGTGATCCCCGGGACGGCTACACCTTC. The chain joins TRBV24-1 to TRBJ1-2; possible D gene TRBD1, 5 bases. Germline CDR1 and CDR2: KGHDR and SFDVKD. This CDR3 contains 12 residues. The V end lost 3 bases, the J end lost 8 bases, and 9 bases lay between the germline ends.

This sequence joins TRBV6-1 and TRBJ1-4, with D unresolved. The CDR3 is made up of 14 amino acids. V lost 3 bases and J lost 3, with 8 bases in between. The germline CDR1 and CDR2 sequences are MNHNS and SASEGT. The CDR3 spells CASSESGPNEKLFF. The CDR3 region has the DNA TGTGCCAGCAGTGAGAGTGGACCTAATGAAAAACTGTTTTTT.